Here is one T cell receptor (beta chain) with its context. Its antigen is undetermined. The junction departs from germline at one end; a sequencing error may be responsible. This entry belongs to a study of identical twins. Template switching (which added a universal primer site) was used, and cDNA carried unique molecular identifiers. From the 5' RACE reads, TCRdb called clonotypes with MiXCR, one entry per CDR3 protein. The sample holds around 1.7 million distinct CDR3 sequences, around 29% seen once. Germline V lookup: CDR1 LGHDT, CDR2 YNNKEL (reference sequence). The CDR3 length is 11 residues. Among all donors, each was a healthy Caucasian. Findings of the study overall: Models underpredicted monozygotic twin sharing of out-of-frame TCR alpha. Out-of-frame alpha sequences shared by twins were enriched for low generation probability.

The source of this sequence is a newborn girl in good health. The sequenced material came from cord blood. The genes are TRBV3-1 and TRBJ2-7; possibly TRBD2 for D (5 bases). CDR3 DNA: TGTTCCAGCGGTAGATCCTACGAGCAGTACTTC. Encoded protein: CSSGRSYEQYF.